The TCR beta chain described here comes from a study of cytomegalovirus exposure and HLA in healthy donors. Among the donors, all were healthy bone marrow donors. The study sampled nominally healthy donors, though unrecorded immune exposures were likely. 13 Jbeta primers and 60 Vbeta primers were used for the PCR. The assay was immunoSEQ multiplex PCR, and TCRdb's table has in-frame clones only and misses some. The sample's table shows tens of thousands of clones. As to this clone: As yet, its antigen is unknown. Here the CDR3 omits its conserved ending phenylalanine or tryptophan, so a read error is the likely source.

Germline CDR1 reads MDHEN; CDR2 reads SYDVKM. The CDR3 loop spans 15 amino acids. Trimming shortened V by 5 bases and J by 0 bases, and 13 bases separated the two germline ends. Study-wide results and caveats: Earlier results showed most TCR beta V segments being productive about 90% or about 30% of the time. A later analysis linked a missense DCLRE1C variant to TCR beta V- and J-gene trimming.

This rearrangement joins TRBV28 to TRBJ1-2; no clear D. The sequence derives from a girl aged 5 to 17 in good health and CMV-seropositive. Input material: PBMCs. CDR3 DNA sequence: TGTGCCAGCAGTAGCCGTGGAGGAGCTAACTATGGCTACACCCTC. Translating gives CASSSRGGANYGYTL.